This entry features one T cell receptor beta chain sequence. This entry comes from a study of cytomegalovirus exposure and HLA in healthy donors. PCR involved 60 Vbeta and 13 Jbeta primers. Assay used: immunoSEQ multiplex PCR; TCRdb lists only in-frame clones, some missing. The table includes under 150,000 clones, more than 75% detected once. The TCR was taken from a man aged 50 or older in good health and CMV-seronegative. Source material: PBMCs.

The chain's CDR3 is CASSLSRFEGGTGELFF. The DNA for the CDR3 is TGTGCCAGCAGCTTAAGCCGCTTTGAGGGAGGCACCGGGGAGCTGTTTTTT. The V gene is TRBV7-9, the J gene TRBJ2-2; tentatively, D is TRBD2 (6 bases). Trimming took off 2 bases at V and 4 bases at J, with 17 bases between the two ends. The germline CDR1 and CDR2 sequences are SEHNR and FQNEAQ (reference sequence). The CDR3 consists of 17 residues.